This T cell receptor beta chain was captured by sequencing in a study of OX40 agonist ivuxolimab in advanced cancers. About the full investigation: The costimulatory receptor OX40 (CD134) was targeted by ivuxolimab, a fully human IgG2 agonistic monoclonal antibody. The purpose of peripheral TCRbeta sequencing was to test whether ivuxolimab changed TCR sequence diversity and led to clonal T-cell expansion. The paper covers the monotherapy dose-escalation part of the phase I ivuxolimab trial, which included N of about 51 patients. Prior anti-PD-1, anti-PD-L1 or anti-CTLA-4 therapy was permitted, and checkpoint inhibitors had been received by 40% to 50% of dose-escalation patients. Three dose-escalation patients achieved partial responses, one with hepatocellular carcinoma and two with cutaneous melanoma. In the dose-escalation cohort, 82.7% of patients were male, and the mean age was roughly 60 years, with a range of roughly 20 to 79. Of the 50 to 55 patients in dose escalation, 19 had hepatocellular carcinoma, about 15 had melanoma, 9 had renal cell carcinoma and 9 had head and neck cancer. Intravenous ivuxolimab was administered to patients every 2 weeks at six dose levels: 0.01, 0.1, 0.3, 1.5, 3 and 10 mg/kg.

To sequence the TCRbeta CDR3 region, genomic DNA was isolated from the sorted cells. The immunoSEQ Assay was used for sequencing of TCRbeta CDR3 regions. The table was pulled from immuneACCESS by TCRdb, which kept in-frame rearrangements only. Such tables lose some clones; where checked, under half of the loss comes from unresolved V genes, and the rest has no known cause. Across this sample there are roughly 26,000 clones, with 76% seen only once. The biggest ten clones account for roughly 14% of the sample. The trial excluded patients who had a history of autoimmune disease or were on systemic immunosuppression. Peripheral blood for TCR sequencing was collected from all dose cohorts at baseline, on cycle 4 day 1, and on cycle 7 day 1. Samples came from an open-label, multicenter, first-in-human phase I dose-escalation trial of ivuxolimab. Adults with locally advanced or metastatic melanoma, renal cell carcinoma, hepatocellular carcinoma or head and neck squamous cell carcinoma were enrolled in the trial. CD4+ and CD8+ T cells were sorted separately from peripheral blood before TCR sequencing.

General conclusions and limits of the study: After ivuxolimab, more expanded clones were found on average in CD8+ T cells than in CD4+ T cells. The antigen specificity of the peripheral T cells that underwent clonal expansion was not determined. At doses of 0.1 to 3.0 mg/kg, clonal expansion of both CD4+ and CD8+ blood T cells was observed from baseline to week 6. Low levels of normalized T-cell clonal expansion were also seen in some patients who did not respond. In the 0.1-3.0 mg/kg groups, partial responders were among the patients with the lowest normalized peripheral clonal expansion, particularly in CD8+ T cells.

CDR1 and CDR2, looked up from the germline V gene, are SGHRS and YFSETQ. At the junction V is shortened by 1 base and J by 8 bases, with 7 bases in between. CDR3 length: 12 amino acids, cysteine to phenylalanine. CDR3 DNA is the only sequence kept; it has 36 bases, read in frame from the first base. This clone qualifies as medium-sized (0.01 to 0.1%). Its recognized antigen is unknown. No base-level quality is on record; no much larger clone is a single base apart. This chain is built from TRBV5-1 and TRBJ2-1, with no confident D gene call. The sample in question was CD4+ or CD8+ T cells sorted from blood, obtained in a trial of the OX40 agonist ivuxolimab. The source of this sequence is an adult with an advanced solid tumor such as melanoma, head and neck, liver or kidney cancer. The DNA sequence is TGCGCCAGCAGCTTGACATTGGATGAGCAGTTCTTC. It encodes CASSLTLDEQFF.